This T cell receptor (beta chain) was captured by sequencing in a study of shared clonotypes between healthy human individuals. V shed 5 bases and J shed 10 bases, with 23 bases lying between them. In germline, CDR1 is SGHTA, CDR2 FQGNSA. This CDR3 is 15 amino acids long. Splitting of CD4+ cells produced CD45RA+ naive and CD45RA-negative memory subsets. Broader study findings: The naive CD4 repertoires of several donors were compared, and around 5.1% of clonotypes were shared.

Genomic DNA per cell subset filled all wells of several immunoSEQ plates. The input for sorted-subset replicate PCRs was 200 ng DNA, 25,000 to 35,000 T cell genomes. Only in-frame clones appear in the TCRdb table, and some are missing; sequencing was by immunoSEQ multiplex PCR. The sample consists of approximately 2,000,000 clones, 80% to 95% of them appearing once. In regard to this clone: Antigen specificity is unknown.

Source material: naive CD4+ T cells from PBMCs. The subset was: CD45RA+ positively selected. The sequence was collected from a man younger than 35 in good health. Some clones in this sample may be carry-over from other donors' samples. J is TRBJ1-1 and V is TRBV7-2; D remains ambiguous. The CDR3: CASSQSGTLGSGAFF. The CDR3 DNA reads TGTGCCAGCAGCCAATCCGGAACCCTAGGTTCCGGAGCTTTCTTT.